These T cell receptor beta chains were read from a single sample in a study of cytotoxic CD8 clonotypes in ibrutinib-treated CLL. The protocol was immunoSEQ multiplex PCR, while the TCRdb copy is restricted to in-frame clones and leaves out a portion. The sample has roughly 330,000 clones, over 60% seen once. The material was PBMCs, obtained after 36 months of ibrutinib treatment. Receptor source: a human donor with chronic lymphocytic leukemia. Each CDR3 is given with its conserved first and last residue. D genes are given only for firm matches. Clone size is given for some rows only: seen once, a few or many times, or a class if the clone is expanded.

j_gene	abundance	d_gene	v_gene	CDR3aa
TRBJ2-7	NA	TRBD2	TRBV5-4	CASSSPGLAGGDEQYF
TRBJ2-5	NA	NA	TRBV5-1	CASSGSSDQETQYF
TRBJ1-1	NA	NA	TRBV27	CASSFGQGNTEAFF
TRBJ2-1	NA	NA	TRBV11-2	CASRLGGNEQFF
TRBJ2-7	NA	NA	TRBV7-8	CASSPEVRSYEQYF
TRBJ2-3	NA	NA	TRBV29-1	CSVEEGGGTDTQYF
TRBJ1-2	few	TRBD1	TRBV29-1	CSALDRENYGYTF
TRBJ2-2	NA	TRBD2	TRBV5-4	CASSSGLAGGPGELFF
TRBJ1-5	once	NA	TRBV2	CASKPDFNQPQHF
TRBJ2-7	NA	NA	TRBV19	CASSIDLVTSYEQYF
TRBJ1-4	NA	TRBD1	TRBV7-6	CASSLLGGGQGFEKLFF
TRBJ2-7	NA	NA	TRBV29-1	CSVVTQSSYEQYF
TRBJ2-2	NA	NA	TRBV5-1	CASTWRLSGTGELFF
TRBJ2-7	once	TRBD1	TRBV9	CASSGTGLSSYEQYF
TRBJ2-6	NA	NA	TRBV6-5	CASSYSRTGANVLTF
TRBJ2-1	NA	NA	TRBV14	CASSLYRTHYNEQFF
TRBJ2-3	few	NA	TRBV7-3	CASSLGRTGYTQYF
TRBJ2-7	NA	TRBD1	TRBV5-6	CASTYFLTLRDRGHEQYF
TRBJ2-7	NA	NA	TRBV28	CASSLAPIRRTSYEQYF
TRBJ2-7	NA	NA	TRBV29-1	CSVVQGPYEQYF
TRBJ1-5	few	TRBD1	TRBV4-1	CASSQAGGGRQPQHF
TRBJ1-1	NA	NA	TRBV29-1	CSVRSRTANTEAFF